Detailed here is one T cell receptor (beta chain). Its antigen remains unidentified. This entry comes from a study of cytomegalovirus exposure and HLA in healthy donors. Points from the study as a whole: Immune exposure information comprised only CMV serostatus. In a later analysis, about 17,000 TCR beta sequences were associated with HLA alleles at 0.05 false discovery rate.

PCR was performed using 60 Vbeta and 13 Jbeta primers. The data were produced by immunoSEQ multiplex PCR, yet TCRdb's version contains in-frame clones alone and is incomplete. Of approximately 100,000 clones listed, 60% to 85% were seen once; the top ten hold more than 2.5%. V was cut by 5 bases and J by 11 bases, with 21 bases left in between. The CDR3 runs to 14 residues. Germline CDR1 SGHVS, CDR2 FQNEAQ. The TCR comes from a male donor in good health and CMV-seropositive. This chain connects TRBV7-8 to TRBJ1-1; D is perhaps TRBD1 (5 bases). Sequences were obtained from PBMCs. In nucleotides, the CDR3 is TGTGCCAGCAGCCTCCCCGAGGTGGGGGGGGATGCTTTCTTT. It specifies CASSLPEVGGDAFF.